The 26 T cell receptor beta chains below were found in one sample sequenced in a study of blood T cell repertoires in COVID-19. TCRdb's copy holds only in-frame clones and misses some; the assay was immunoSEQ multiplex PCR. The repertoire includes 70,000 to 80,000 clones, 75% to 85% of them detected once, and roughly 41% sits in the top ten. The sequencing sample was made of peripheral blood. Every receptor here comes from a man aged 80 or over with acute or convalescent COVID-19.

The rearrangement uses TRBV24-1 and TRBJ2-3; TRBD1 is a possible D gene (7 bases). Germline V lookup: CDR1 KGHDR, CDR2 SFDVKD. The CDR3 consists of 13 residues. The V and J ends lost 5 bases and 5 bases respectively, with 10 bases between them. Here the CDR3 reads CATSGRGVDTQYF. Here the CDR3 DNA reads TGTGCCACCAGTGGCAGGGGGGTAGATACGCAGTATTTT.

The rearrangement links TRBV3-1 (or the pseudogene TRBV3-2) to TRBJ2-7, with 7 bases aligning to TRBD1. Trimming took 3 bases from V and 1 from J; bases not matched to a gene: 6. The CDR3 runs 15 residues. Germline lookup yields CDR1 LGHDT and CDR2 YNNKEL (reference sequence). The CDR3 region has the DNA TGTGCCAGCAGCCAGGAGACAGGGACGTCCTACGAGCAGTACTTC. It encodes CASSQETGTSYEQYF.

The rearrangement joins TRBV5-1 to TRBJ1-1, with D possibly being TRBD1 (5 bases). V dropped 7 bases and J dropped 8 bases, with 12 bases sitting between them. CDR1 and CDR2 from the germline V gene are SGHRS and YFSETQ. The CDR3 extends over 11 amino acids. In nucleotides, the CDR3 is TGCGCCAGCCGGGGGACTTTGGAAGCTTTCTTT. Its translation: CASRGTLEAFF.

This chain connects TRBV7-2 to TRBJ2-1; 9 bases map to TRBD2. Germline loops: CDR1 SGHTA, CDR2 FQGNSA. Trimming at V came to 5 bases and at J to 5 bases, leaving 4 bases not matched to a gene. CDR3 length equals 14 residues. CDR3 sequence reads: CASSLASGNNEQFF. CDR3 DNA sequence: TGTGCCAGCAGCCTCGCTAGCGGGAACAATGAGCAGTTCTTC.

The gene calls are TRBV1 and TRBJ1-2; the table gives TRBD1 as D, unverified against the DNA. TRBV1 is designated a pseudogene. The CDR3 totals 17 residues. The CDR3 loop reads CTSSHPPSLAAVYGYTF. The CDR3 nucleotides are TGCACCAGCAGCCACCCACCGTCTCTGGCCGCTGTCTATGGCTACACCTTC.

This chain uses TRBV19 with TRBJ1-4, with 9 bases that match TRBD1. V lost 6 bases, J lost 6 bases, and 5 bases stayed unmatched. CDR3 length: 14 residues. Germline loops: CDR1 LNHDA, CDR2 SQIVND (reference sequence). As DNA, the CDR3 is TGTGCCAGTAGGCCCCGGGACAGGGATGAAAAACTGTTTTTT. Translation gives CASRPRDRDEKLFF.

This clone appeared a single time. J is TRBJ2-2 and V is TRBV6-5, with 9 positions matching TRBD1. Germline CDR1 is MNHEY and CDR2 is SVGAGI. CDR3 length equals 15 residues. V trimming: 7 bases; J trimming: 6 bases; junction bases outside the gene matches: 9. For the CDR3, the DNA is TGTGCCAGCACCTTAACAGGGGGCGCCTCCGGGGAGCTGTTTTTT. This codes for CASTLTGGASGELFF.

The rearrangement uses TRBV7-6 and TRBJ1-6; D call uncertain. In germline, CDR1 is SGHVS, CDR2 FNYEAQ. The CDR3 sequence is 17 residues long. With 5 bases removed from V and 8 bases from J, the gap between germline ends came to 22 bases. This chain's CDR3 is CASSLSGLTLLHSPLHF. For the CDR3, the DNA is TGTGCCAGCAGCCTTTCTGGACTGACGCTTCTTCATTCACCCCTCCACTTT.

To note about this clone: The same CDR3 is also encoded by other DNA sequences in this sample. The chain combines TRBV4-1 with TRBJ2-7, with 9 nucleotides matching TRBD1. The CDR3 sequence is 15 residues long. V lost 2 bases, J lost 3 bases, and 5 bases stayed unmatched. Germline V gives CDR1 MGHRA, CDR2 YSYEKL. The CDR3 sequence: CASSQIGQGNYEQYF. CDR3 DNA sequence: TGCGCCAGCAGCCAAATTGGACAGGGGAACTACGAGCAGTACTTC.

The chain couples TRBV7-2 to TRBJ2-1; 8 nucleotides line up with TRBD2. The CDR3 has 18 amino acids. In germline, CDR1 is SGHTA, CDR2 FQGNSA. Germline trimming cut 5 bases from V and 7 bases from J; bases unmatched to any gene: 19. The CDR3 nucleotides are TGTGCCAGCAGCCCGTGGCCCACCGGTAGCGGGGAGGGTAATGAGCAGTTCTTC. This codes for CASSPWPTGSGEGNEQFF.

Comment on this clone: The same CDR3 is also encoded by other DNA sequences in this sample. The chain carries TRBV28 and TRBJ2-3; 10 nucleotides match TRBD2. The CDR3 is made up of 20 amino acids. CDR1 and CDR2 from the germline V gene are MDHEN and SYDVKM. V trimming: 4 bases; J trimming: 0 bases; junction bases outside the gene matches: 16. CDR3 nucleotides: TGTGCCAGCAGTTCACCCGGAGTAGCGGGAGGAGAACCTAGCACAGATACGCAGTATTTT. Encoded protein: CASSSPGVAGGEPSTDTQYF.

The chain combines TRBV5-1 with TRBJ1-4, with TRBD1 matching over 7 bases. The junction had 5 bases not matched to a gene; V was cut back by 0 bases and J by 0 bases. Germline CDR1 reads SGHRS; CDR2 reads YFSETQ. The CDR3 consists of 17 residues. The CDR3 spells CASSLGAGGPTNEKLFF. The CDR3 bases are TGCGCCAGCAGCTTGGGAGCAGGGGGACCAACTAATGAAAAACTGTTTTTT.

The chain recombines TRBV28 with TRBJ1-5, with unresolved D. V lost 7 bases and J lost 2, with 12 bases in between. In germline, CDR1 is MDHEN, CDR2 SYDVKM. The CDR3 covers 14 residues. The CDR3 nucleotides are TGTGCCAGCATTGCGGGAGGTGGCAATCAGCCCCAGCATTTT. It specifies CASIAGGGNQPQHF.

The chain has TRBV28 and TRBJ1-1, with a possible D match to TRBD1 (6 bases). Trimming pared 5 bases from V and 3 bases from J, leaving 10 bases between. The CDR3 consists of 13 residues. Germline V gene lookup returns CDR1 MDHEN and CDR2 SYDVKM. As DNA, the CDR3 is TGTGCCAGCAGTCCTGGGACATACACTGAAGCTTTCTTT. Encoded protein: CASSPGTYTEAFF. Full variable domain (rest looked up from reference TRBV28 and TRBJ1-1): DVKVTQSSRYLVKRTGEKVFLECVQDMDHENMFWYRQDPGLGLRLIYFSYDVKMKEKGDIPEGYSVSREKKERFSLILESASTNQTSMYLCASSPGTYTEAFFGQGTRLTVV.

CDR3 amino acids: CASSQEVRGGVYTDTQYF. In DNA form, the CDR3 reads TGCGCCAGCAGCCAAGAGGTCCGGGGGGGGGTCTACACAGATACGCAGTATTTT. This chain uses TRBV4-3 with TRBJ2-3, with TRBD2 matching 8 bases. The germline V gene encodes CDR1 LGHNA and CDR2 YSLEER. The CDR3 consists of 18 residues. Trimming at V came to 0 bases and at J to 2 bases, leaving 10 bases not matched to a gene.

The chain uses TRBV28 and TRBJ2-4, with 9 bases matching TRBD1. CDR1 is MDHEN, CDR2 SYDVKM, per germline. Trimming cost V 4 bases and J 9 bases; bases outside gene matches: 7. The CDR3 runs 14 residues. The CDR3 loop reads CASSSGTGMVIQYF. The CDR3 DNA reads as TGTGCCAGCAGTTCCGGGACAGGGATGGTCATTCAGTACTTC.

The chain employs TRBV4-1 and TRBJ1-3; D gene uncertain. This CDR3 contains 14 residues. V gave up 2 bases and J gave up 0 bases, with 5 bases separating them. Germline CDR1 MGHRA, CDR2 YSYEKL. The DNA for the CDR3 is TGCGCCAGCAGCCAACAGTACTCTGGAAACACCATATATTTT. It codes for CASSQQYSGNTIYF.

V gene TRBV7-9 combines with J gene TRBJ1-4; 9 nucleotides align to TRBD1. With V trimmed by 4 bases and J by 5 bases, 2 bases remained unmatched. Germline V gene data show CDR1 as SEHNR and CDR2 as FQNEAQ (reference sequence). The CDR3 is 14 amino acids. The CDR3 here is CASSSQGANEKLFF. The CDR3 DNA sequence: TGTGCCAGCAGCTCACAGGGGGCGAATGAAAAACTGTTTTTT. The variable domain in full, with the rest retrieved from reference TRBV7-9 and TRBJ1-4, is DTGVSQNPRHKITKRGQNVTFRCDPISEHNRLYWYRQTLGQGPEFLTYFQNEAQLEKSRLLSDRFSAERPKGSFSTLEIQRTEQGDSAMYLCASSSQGANEKLFFGSGTQLSVL.

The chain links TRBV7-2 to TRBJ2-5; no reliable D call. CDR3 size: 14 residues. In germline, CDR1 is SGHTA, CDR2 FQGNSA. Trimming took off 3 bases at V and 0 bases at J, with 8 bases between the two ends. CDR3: CASSLGYHQETQYF. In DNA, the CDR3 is TGTGCCAGCAGCTTGGGCTACCACCAAGAGACCCAGTACTTC.

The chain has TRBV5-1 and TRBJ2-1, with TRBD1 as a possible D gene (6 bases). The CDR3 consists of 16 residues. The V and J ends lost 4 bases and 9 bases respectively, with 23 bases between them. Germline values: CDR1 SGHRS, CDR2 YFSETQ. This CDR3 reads CASSMVSLPGVGEQFF. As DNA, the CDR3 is TGCGCCAGCAGCATGGTTTCGTTACCAGGGGTGGGTGAGCAGTTCTTC.

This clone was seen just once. CDR3 sequence: CASRGTGKAYGYTF. The CDR3 DNA is TGTGCCAGCAGGGGGACAGGGAAGGCCTATGGCTACACCTTC. The chain couples TRBV21-1 to TRBJ1-2; TRBD1 was called by the table and not checked on the DNA. TRBV21-1 is recorded as a pseudogene. The CDR3 is made up of 14 amino acids.

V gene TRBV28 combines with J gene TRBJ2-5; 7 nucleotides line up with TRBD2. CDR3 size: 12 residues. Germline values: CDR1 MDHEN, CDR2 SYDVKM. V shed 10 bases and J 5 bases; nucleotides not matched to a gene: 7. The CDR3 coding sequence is TGTGCCACCCTGGGGGGGTGGGAGACCCAGTACTTC. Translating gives CATLGGWETQYF. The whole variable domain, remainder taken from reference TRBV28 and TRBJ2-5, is DVKVTQSSRYLVKRTGEKVFLECVQDMDHENMFWYRQDPGLGLRLIYFSYDVKMKEKGDIPEGYSVSREKKERFSLILESASTNQTSMYLCATLGGWETQYFGPGTRLLVL.

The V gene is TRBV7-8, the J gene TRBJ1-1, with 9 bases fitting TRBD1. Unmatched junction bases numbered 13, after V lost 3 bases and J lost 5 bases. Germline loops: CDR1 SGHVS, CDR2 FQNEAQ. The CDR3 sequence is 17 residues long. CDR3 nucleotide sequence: TGTGCCAGCAGCTTTTTTCCGCGAGGGACAGGGAGGACTGAAGCTTTCTTT. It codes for CASSFFPRGTGRTEAFF.

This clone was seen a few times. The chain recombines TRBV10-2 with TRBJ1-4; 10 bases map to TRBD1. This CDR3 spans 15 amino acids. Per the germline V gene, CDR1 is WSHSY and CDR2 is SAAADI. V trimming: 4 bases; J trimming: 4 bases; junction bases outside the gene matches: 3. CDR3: CASSGTGGGNEKLFF. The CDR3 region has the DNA TGCGCCAGCAGTGGGACAGGGGGGGGTAATGAAAAACTGTTTTTT.

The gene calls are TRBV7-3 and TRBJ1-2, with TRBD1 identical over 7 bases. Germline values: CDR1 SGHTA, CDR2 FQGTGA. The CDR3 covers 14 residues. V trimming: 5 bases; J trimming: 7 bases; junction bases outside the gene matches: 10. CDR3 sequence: CASSTGTAFAGYTF. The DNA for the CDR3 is TGTGCCAGCAGCACCGGGACAGCCTTCGCTGGCTACACCTTC. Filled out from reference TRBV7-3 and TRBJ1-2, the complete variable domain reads GAGVSQTPSNKVTEKGKYVELRCDPISGHTALYWYRQSLGQGPEFLIYFQGTGAADDSGLPNDRFFAVRPEGSVSTLKIQRTERGDSAVYLCASSTGTAFAGYTFGSGTRLTVV.

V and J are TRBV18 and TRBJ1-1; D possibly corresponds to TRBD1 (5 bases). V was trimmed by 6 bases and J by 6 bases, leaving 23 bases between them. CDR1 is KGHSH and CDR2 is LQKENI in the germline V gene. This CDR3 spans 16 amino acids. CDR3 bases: TGTGCCAGCTCGATTTCTAGGGCGGAGGGGTGGGCTGAAGCTTTCTTT. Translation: CASSISRAEGWAEAFF.